The source of this T cell receptor (beta chain) is a study of shared clonotypes between healthy human individuals. Overall study results and limits: Naive subsets generally had larger estimated richness than memory subsets.

Data came from immunoSEQ multiplex PCR; TCRdb stores just in-frame clones and leaves some out. The data show over a million clones, around 78% seen once. The CDR3 is 15 residues long. V gave up 10 bases and J gave up 4 bases, with 20 bases separating them. Per germline, CDR1 MDHEN and CDR2 SYDVKM. A note on this clone: Antigen: not known.

This TCR was sampled from a man younger than 30 in good health. Some clones in this sample may be carry-over from other donors' samples. The sequencing input was memory CD4+ T cells from PBMCs. Subset indicated: CD45RA-negative fraction. The rearrangement joins TRBV28 to TRBJ1-3; D remains ambiguous. The CDR3 region is CATTSSSVGGNTIYF. Written as DNA, the CDR3 is TGTGCCACCACCAGTTCCAGCGTGGGCGGAAACACCATATATTTT.